There are many counts of the clone carrying this T cell receptor (beta chain). The CDR3 sequence is 13 residues long. Germline assignment: CDR1 SGHRS and CDR2 YFSETQ. V shed 3 bases and J 4 bases; nucleotides not matched to a gene: 2. The source of the sample is a study of T-cell memory formation after mild COVID-19. One entry per CDR3 protein, called by TCRdb with MiXCR from the 5' RACE reads. The data contain 350,000 to 400,000 distinct CDR3 sequences, over 13% of them singletons. The receptor comes from a young man who had mild COVID-19 (a few samples of this study predate the infection). Cell type and time point are not known. The V call is TRBV5-1, the J call TRBJ2-5; 8 bases map to TRBD1. Sequencing was done on a sample of PBMCs or a T cell subset sorted from them (not recorded which). The CDR3 loop is CASSSQGGETQYF. The CDR3 DNA reads as TGCGCCAGCAGCTCACAGGGGGGAGAGACCCAGTACTTC.